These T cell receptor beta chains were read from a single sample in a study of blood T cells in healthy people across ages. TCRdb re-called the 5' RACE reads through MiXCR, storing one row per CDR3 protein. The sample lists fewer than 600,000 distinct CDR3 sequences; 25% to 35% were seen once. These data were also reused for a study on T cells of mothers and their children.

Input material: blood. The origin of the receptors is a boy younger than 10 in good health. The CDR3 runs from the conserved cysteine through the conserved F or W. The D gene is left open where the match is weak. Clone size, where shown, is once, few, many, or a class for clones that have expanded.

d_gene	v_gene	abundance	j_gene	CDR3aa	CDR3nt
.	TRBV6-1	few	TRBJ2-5	CASSRVGGGETQYF	TGTGCCAGCAGTAGGGTGGGGGGAGGAGAGACCCAGTACTTC
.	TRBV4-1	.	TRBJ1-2	CASSLRSGIHYGYTF	TGCGCCAGCTCCCTAAGGTCCGGGATTCACTATGGCTACACCTTC
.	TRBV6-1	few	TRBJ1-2	CTSSEVGYGYTF	TGTACCAGCAGTGAAGTTGGCTATGGCTACACCTTC
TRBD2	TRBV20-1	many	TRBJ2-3	CSARASGRDTQYF	TGCAGTGCTAGAGCTAGCGGGAGGGATACGCAGTATTTT
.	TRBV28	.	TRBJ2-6	CASSSDLSGANVLTF	TGTGCCAGCAGTTCGGACCTCTCTGGGGCCAACGTCCTGACTTTC
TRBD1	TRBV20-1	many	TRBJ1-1	CSAAQGMNTEAFF	TGCAGTGCCGCACAGGGGATGAACACTGAAGCTTTCTTT
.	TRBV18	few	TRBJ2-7	CASSPPVAGTYEQYF	TGTGCCAGCTCACCACCCGTGGCAGGTACCTACGAGCAGTACTTC
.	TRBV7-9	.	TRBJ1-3	CASSFKARGNTIYF	TGTGCCAGCAGCTTTAAGGCCAGGGGAAACACCATATATTTT
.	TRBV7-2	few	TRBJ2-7	CASSLDTGWQYF	TGTGCCAGCAGCTTAGATACCGGTTGGCAGTACTTC
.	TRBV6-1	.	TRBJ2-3	CASFTWSYHLSTDTQYF	TGTGCCAGTTTTACATGGAGCTATCATCTTAGCACAGATACGCAGTATTTT
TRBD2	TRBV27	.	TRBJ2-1	CASSLQQLAGEGNEQFF	TGTGCCAGCAGTTTGCAACAACTAGCGGGAGAAGGTAATGAGCAGTTCTTC
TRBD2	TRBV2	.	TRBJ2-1	CASKQREGNEQFF	TGTGCCAGCAAACAGCGGGAGGGGAATGAGCAGTTCTTC
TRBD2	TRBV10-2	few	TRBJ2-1	CASSEWRREGGVEQFF	TGCGCCAGCAGTGAGTGGAGGCGGGAGGGAGGAGTTGAGCAGTTCTTC
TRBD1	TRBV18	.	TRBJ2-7	CASSSPTGSYEQYF	TGTGCCAGCTCATCTCCGACAGGGTCCTACGAGCAGTACTTC
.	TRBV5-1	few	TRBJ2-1	CASSDTKPYNEQFF	TGCGCCAGCAGCGATACTAAACCCTACAATGAGCAGTTCTTC
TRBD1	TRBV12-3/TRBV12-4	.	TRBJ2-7	CASSFRGTGGYEQYF	TGTGCCAGCAGTTTTCGAGGGACAGGAGGATACGAGCAGTACTTC
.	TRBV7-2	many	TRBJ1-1	CASSPLGGAITEAFF	TGTGCCAGCAGCCCCCTGGGGGGGGCTATCACTGAAGCTTTCTTT
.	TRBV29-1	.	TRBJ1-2	CSVRDGYTF	TGCAGCGTTCGGGATGGCTACACCTTC
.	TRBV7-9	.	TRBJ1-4	CASSLKLTEDEKLFF	TGTGCCAGCAGCTTAAAACTGACAGAGGATGAAAAACTGTTTTTT
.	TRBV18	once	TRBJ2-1	CASSPYQGPRYNEQFF	TGTGCCAGCTCACCGTACCAGGGGCCCCGTTACAATGAGCAGTTCTTC
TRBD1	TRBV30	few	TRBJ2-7	CAWSGGRGTDPYEQYF	TGTGCCTGGAGTGGGGGCCGAGGGACAGACCCCTACGAGCAGTACTTC
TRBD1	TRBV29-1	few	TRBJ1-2	CSDKQGGYHGYTF	TGCAGCGACAAACAGGGGGGCTATCATGGCTACACCTTC
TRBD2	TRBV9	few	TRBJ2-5	CASSVEESYGLAGGETQYF	TGTGCCAGCAGCGTAGAGGAGTCCTACGGGCTAGCGGGAGGGGAGACCCAGTACTTC
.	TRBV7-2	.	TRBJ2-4	CASSEGRGNIQYF	TGTGCCAGCAGCGAGGGAAGAGGAAACATTCAGTACTTC
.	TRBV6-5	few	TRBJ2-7	CASSGPGTYEQYF	TGTGCCAGCAGTGGACCAGGGACCTACGAGCAGTACTTC
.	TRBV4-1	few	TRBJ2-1	CASSQVRGEQFF	TGCGCCAGCAGCCAAGTGAGGGGTGAGCAGTTCTTC
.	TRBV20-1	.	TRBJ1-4	CSAGPTQNEKLFF	TGCAGTGCTGGGCCGACCCAGAATGAAAAACTGTTTTTT
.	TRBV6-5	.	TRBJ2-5	CVSSPGLAGVKTQYF	TGTGTCAGCTCCCCCGGGCTGGCGGGTGTGAAGACCCAGTACTTC
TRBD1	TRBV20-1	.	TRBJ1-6	CSAKRGGGTMGSPLHF	TGCAGTGCTAAAAGAGGAGGGGGCACGATGGGTTCACCCCTCCACTTT
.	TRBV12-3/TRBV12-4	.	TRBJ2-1	CASRDSATLIF	TGTGCCAGCAGGGACAGTGCTACCCTGATCTTC
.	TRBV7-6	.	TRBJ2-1	CASSTWRDSSYNEQFF	TGTGCCAGCAGCACATGGAGGGACAGCTCCTACAATGAGCAGTTCTTC
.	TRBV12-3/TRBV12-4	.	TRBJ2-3	CASSSNARLADTQYF	TGTGCCAGCAGTTCTAATGCTAGGCTGGCAGATACGCAGTATTTT
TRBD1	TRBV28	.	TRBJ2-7	CASSSGQDRSYEQYF	TGTGCCAGCAGTTCAGGACAGGACCGTTCCTACGAGCAGTACTTC
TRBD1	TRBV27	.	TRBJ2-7	CASSLSGTGPYEQYF	TGTGCCAGCAGTTTATCGGGGACAGGGCCCTACGAGCAGTACTTC
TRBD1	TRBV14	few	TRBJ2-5	CASRLTGQGETQYF	TGTGCCAGCAGGCTGACAGGACAGGGAGAGACCCAGTACTTC
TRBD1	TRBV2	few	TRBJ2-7	CASSETTGGYSGQYF	TGTGCCAGCAGTGAAACGACAGGGGGCTATTCTGGGCAGTACTTC
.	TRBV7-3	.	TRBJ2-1	CASSSLVTGEQFF	TGTGCCAGCAGCTCCCTTGTTACGGGTGAGCAGTTCTTC
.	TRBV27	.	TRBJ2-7	CASTGSEQYF	TGTGCCAGCACGGGGTCCGAGCAGTACTTC
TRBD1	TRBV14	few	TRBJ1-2	CASSPRDRSYGYTF	TGTGCCAGCAGCCCCCGGGACAGAAGCTATGGCTACACCTTC
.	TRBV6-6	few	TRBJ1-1	CASSRANTEAFF	TGTGCCAGCAGCCGAGCGAACACTGAAGCTTTCTTT
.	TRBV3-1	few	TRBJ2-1	CASSQLGAGDYNEQFF	TGTGCCAGCAGCCAGCTTGGGGCAGGGGACTACAATGAGCAGTTCTTC
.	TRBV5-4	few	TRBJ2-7	CASSMDSDEQYF	TGTGCCAGCAGCATGGACAGTGACGAGCAGTACTTC
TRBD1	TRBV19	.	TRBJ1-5	CASAPPGQGYQPQHF	TGTGCCTCAGCTCCCCCGGGACAGGGTTATCAGCCCCAGCATTTT
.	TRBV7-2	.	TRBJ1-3	CASSVDGAKGNTIYF	TGTGCCAGCAGCGTTGACGGAGCTAAGGGAAACACCATATATTTT
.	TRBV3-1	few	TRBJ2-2	CASSQDLLVNTGELFF	TGTGCCAGCAGCCAAGATTTACTAGTGAACACCGGGGAGCTGTTTTTT
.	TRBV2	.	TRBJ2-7	CANKREKDSYEQYF	TGTGCCAACAAAAGAGAAAAGGACTCCTACGAGCAGTACTTC
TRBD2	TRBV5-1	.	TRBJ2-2	CASSLELAGTGELFF	TGCGCCAGCAGCTTGGAGCTAGCGGGCACCGGGGAGCTGTTTTTT
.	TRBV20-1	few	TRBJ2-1	CSARSGFYDNEQFF	TGCAGTGCTAGGTCTGGCTTCTACGACAATGAGCAGTTCTTC
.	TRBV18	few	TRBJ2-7	CASSSVARAYEQYF	TGTGCCAGCTCATCGGTGGCCAGGGCCTACGAGCAGTACTTC
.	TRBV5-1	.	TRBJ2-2	CASSAGTPGSGELFF	TGCGCCAGCAGCGCCGGGACCCCGGGGTCCGGGGAGCTGTTTTTT
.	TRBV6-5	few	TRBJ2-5	CASSYSVAQETQYF	TGTGCCAGCAGTTACTCTGTGGCCCAAGAGACCCAGTACTTC
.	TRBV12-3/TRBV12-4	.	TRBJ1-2	CASTGRQGDGYTF	TGTGCCAGCACTGGGCGGCAGGGCGATGGCTACACCTTC
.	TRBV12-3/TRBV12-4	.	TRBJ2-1	CASLGAVNEQFF	TGTGCCAGCCTGGGGGCCGTCAATGAGCAGTTCTTC
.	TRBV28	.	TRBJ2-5	CASSFRPAQGTQYF	TGTGCCAGCAGTTTTAGGCCAGCCCAAGGGACCCAGTACTTC
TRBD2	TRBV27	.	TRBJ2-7	CASSSSGLAHYEQYF	TGTGCCAGCAGTTCCTCGGGACTAGCCCACTACGAGCAGTACTTC
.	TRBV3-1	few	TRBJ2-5	CASSPESRAQYF	TGTGCCAGCAGCCCCGAGAGTAGGGCCCAGTACTTC
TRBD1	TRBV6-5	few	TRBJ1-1	CASSSETGGTEAFF	TGTGCCAGCAGTTCGGAGACAGGGGGCACTGAAGCTTTCTTT